Sequencing of this TCR beta chain was carried out in a study of control samples from healthy donors and cancer patients. Clones were read by immunoSEQ multiplex PCR, and TCRdb kept only the in-frame ones, dropping some. Of around 1,900 clones listed, around 84% were seen once; the top ten hold about 10%. This sequence was found in a female donor with lung cancer. Sequencing was carried out using formalin-fixed, paraffin-embedded tissue.

This CDR3 reads CASSLGGGSTDTQYF. The CDR3 coding sequence is TGCGCCAGCAGCTTGGGCGGCGGAAGCACAGATACGCAGTATTTT. The rearrangement uses TRBV5-1 and TRBJ2-3; D ambiguous. The ends were cut back, 0 bases at V and 0 bases at J, with 8 bases in the middle. The CDR3 contains 15 residues. Germline CDR1 reads SGHRS; CDR2 reads YFSETQ.